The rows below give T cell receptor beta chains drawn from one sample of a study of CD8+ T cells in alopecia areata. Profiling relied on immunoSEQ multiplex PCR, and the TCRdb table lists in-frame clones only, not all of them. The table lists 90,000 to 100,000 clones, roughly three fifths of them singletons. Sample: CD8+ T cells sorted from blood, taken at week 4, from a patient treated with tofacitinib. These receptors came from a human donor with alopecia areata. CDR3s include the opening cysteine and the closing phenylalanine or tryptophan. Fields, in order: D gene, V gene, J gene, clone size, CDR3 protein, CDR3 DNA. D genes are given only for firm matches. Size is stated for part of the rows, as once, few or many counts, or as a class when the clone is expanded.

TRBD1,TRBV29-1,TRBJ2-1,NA,CSAQQGSNEQFF,TGCAGCGCACAACAGGGGAGTAATGAGCAGTTCTTC
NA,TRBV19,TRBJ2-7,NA,CASRDQTYEQYF,TGTGCCAGTAGAGACCAAACCTACGAGCAGTACTTC
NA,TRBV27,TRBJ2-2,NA,CASSTPPQGTGELFF,TGTGCCAGCAGTACCCCCCCTCAGGGGACCGGGGAGCTGTTTTTT
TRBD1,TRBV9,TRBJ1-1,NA,CASSPHRGRSAEAFF,TGTGCCAGCAGCCCACACAGGGGGCGATCGGCTGAAGCTTTCTTT
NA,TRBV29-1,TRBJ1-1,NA,CSVEDSLGNTEAFF,TGCAGCGTTGAAGATTCACTAGGGAACACTGAAGCTTTCTTT
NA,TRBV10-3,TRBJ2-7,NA,CAISDLEGSYEQYF,TGTGCCATCAGTGATTTGGAGGGCTCCTACGAGCAGTACTTC
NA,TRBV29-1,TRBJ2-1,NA,CSVDTTAYNEQFF,TGCAGCGTCGATACGACAGCCTACAATGAGCAGTTCTTC
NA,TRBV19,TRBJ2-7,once,CASSIDRSYEQYF,TGTGCCAGTAGTATCGACAGGTCCTACGAGCAGTACTTC
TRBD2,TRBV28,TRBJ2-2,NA,CASSFGGRRTGELFF,TGTGCCAGCAGTTTTGGCGGGAGACGGACTGGGGAGCTGTTTTTT
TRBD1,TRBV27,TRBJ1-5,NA,CASSPTGRQPQHF,TGTGCCAGCAGTCCGACAGGGCGACAGCCCCAGCATTTT
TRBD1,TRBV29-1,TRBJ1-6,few,CSVSTGGHNSPLHF,TGCAGCGTTTCTACAGGGGGCCATAATTCACCCCTCCACTTT
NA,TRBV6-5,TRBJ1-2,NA,CASMGRTNYGYTF,TGTGCCAGCATGGGTCGGACGAACTATGGCTACACCTTC
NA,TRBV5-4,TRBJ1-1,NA,CASSPQYSANTEAFF,TGTGCCAGCAGCCCCCAGTACAGCGCTAACACTGAAGCTTTCTTT
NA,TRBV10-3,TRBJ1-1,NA,CAIKPGVNTEAFF,TGTGCCATCAAACCAGGCGTGAACACTGAAGCTTTCTTT
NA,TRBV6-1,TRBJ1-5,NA,CASSEALGDIFQPQHF,TGTGCCAGCAGTGAAGCGCTAGGGGACATATTTCAGCCCCAGCATTTT
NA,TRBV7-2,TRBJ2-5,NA,CASNLGETQYF,TGTGCCAGTAATCTAGGAGAGACCCAGTACTTC
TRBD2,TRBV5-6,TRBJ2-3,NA,CASSTLAGVMDTQYF,TGTGCCAGCAGCACGCTAGCGGGAGTTATGGATACGCAGTATTTT
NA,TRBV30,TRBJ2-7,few,CAWSGIGTAVDEQYF,TGTGCCTGGAGTGGGATCGGGACTGCCGTCGACGAGCAGTACTTC
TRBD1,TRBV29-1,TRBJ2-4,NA,CSVETGAPQNIQYF,TGCAGCGTTGAGACAGGGGCTCCCCAAAACATTCAGTACTTC
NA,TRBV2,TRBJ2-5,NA,CASREGLASSETQYF,TGTGCCAGCAGAGAGGGGTTGGCTAGCTCGGAGACCCAGTACTTC
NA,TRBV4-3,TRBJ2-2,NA,CASSQERALTGELFF,TGCGCCAGCAGCCAAGAGCGGGCACTGACCGGGGAGCTGTTTTTT
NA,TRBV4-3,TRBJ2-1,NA,CASSQTITSSGPYNEQFF,TGCGCCAGCAGCCAGACCATTACTAGCAGCGGCCCCTACAATGAGCAGTTCTTC
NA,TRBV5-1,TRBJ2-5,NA,CASSLKGRKETQYF,TGCGCCAGCAGCTTGAAGGGGCGGAAAGAGACCCAGTACTTC
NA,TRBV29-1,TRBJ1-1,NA,CSVFGGHPEAFF,TGCAGCGTTTTTGGTGGCCATCCTGAAGCTTTCTTT
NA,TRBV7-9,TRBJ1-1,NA,CASSLPVTEAFF,TGTGCCAGCAGCCTTCCCGTCACTGAAGCTTTCTTT
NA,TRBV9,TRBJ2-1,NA,CASSDGSGYNEQFF,TGTGCCAGCAGCGACGGTAGCGGTTACAATGAGCAGTTCTTC